This TCR beta chain was sequenced during a study of blood T cell repertoires in COVID-19. The assay was immunoSEQ multiplex PCR, and TCRdb's table has in-frame clones only and misses some. The table shows 95,000 to 110,000 clones, with about 89% occurring only once. Germline CDR1 and CDR2: SGDLS and YYNGEE. The CDR3 loop spans 16 amino acids. V gave up 5 bases and J gave up 2 bases; unmatched junction bases: 12. The chain is built from TRBV9 and TRBJ2-5; TRBD1 matches 7 bases. The sample comprised peripheral blood. This TCR was sampled from a middle-aged man with active or convalescent COVID-19. As DNA, the CDR3 is TGTGCCAGCAGTGAAGGACTTGGGACAGTACAAGAGACCCAGTACTTC. Its protein product is CASSEGLGTVQETQYF.